Below are 24 T cell receptor beta chains sequenced from a single sample in a study of blood T cell repertoires in COVID-19. Clones were read by immunoSEQ multiplex PCR, and TCRdb kept only the in-frame ones, dropping some. The sample has over 100,000 clones; 75% to 95% are singletons. The sequenced sample consisted of peripheral blood. The receptors here all came from a man younger than 35 with acute or convalescent COVID-19.

The chain couples TRBV9 to TRBJ1-6; tentatively, D is TRBD1 (5 bases). There are 15 residues in the CDR3. Trimming took 0 bases from V and 6 from J, leaving 10 bases between them. Germline-derived CDR1 and CDR2 are SGDLS and YYNGEE. CDR3 loop: CASSVDFGGNSPLHF. The CDR3 nucleotides read TGTGCCAGCAGCGTAGATTTCGGGGGTAATTCACCCCTCCACTTT.

This sequence joins TRBV25-1 and TRBJ1-1, with D tentatively TRBD1 (5 bases). Trimming took off 1 base at V and 4 bases at J, with 13 bases between the two ends. The germline gives CDR1 MGHDK, CDR2 SYGVNS. This CDR3 spans 15 amino acids. The CDR3 DNA reads as TGTGCCAGCAGTGAATGGGAGGTAGGGGTCACTGAAGCTTTCTTT. It encodes CASSEWEVGVTEAFF.

This chain links TRBV19 with TRBJ1-1; 8 nucleotides line up with TRBD1. This CDR3 contains 16 residues. Germline assignment: CDR1 LNHDA and CDR2 SQIVND (reference sequence). After removal of 6 bases from V and 0 bases from J, the junction contained 9 bases not matched to a gene. CDR3 DNA: TGTGCCAGTAGCCGCTCAGGGGGCGCCTTGAACACTGAAGCTTTCTTT. Its translation: CASSRSGGALNTEAFF.

This chain uses TRBV11-2 with TRBJ1-4; TRBD1 might be the D (5 bases). The germline V and J ends were trimmed by 1 base and 2 bases, with 17 bases remaining between them. Germline V gene data show CDR1 as SGHAT and CDR2 as FQNNGV. The CDR3 length is 18 residues. CDR3: CASSLGVGRALTNEKLFF. CDR3 in DNA: TGTGCCAGCAGCTTAGGGGTGGGCAGGGCCCTTACTAATGAAAAACTGTTTTTT.

The V call is TRBV3-1 (or the pseudogene TRBV3-2), the J call TRBJ1-2, with D possibly TRBD1 on 6 matching bases. V was shortened by 2 bases and J by 0 bases, with 16 bases between the two germline ends. The germline V gene encodes CDR1 LGHDT and CDR2 YNNKEL (reference sequence). This CDR3 is 17 amino acids long. The CDR3 sequence is CASSQHFGTPSNYGYTF. CDR3 DNA sequence: TGTGCCAGCAGCCAACACTTCGGGACACCATCTAACTATGGCTACACCTTC.

The V call is TRBV15, the J call TRBJ1-1; D remains unclear. Germline assignment: CDR1 LNHNV and CDR2 YYDKDF (reference sequence). V gave up 4 bases and J gave up 0 bases, with 18 bases separating them. This CDR3 is built from 17 residues. The CDR3 sequence is CATSNSTPGVMNTEAFF. CDR3 DNA: TGTGCCACCAGCAATTCCACCCCTGGAGTAATGAACACTGAAGCTTTCTTT.

This clone came up once. Here the CDR3 DNA reads TGTGCCAGCAGTTACTCGGGGCGGGAGTATACGCAGTATTTT. Encoded protein: CASSYSGREYTQYF. The chain recombines TRBV6-6 with TRBJ2-3, with 7 bases aligning to TRBD2. CDR1 is MNHNY, CDR2 SVGAGI, per germline (reference sequence). This CDR3 is built from 14 residues. V lost 0 bases to trimming and J lost 7 bases; unmatched junction nucleotides: 4.

This clone occurred once. The rearrangement links TRBV4-1 to TRBJ2-3; D is ambiguous. V was trimmed by 6 bases and J by 4 bases, leaving 5 bases between them. The CDR3 spans 11 residues. Germline V lookup: CDR1 MGHRA, CDR2 YSYEKL. The CDR3 nucleotides are TGCGCCAGCAGGGGCGCAGATACGCAGTATTTT. Protein sequence: CASRGADTQYF.

The V gene is TRBV15, the J gene TRBJ1-2; the D gene is possibly TRBD1 (5 bases). Germline loops: CDR1 LNHNV, CDR2 YYDKDF (reference sequence). CDR3 length equals 14 residues. Trimming removed 3 bases from V and 4 bases from J, with 12 bases in between. The DNA for the CDR3 is TGTGCCACCAGCAGGGCGGACATGATCTATGGCTACACCTTC. Protein sequence: CATSRADMIYGYTF.

The chain is built from TRBV5-1 and TRBJ1-1; D gene ambiguous. The germline CDR1 and CDR2 sequences are SGHRS and YFSETQ. The V end lost 0 bases, the J end lost 1 base, and 4 bases lay between the germline ends. This CDR3 region has 13 residues. The CDR3 DNA reads as TGCGCCAGCAGCTTGGCGGGGAACACTGAAGCTTTCTTT. It yields the protein CASSLAGNTEAFF. The complete variable domain, with remaining parts taken from reference TRBV5-1 and TRBJ1-1, reads KAGVTQTPRYLIKTRGQQVTLSCSPISGHRSVSWYQQTPGQGLQFLFEYFSETQRNKGNFPGRFSGRQFSNSRSEMNVSTLELGDSALYLCASSLAGNTEAFFGQGTRLTVV.

This chain joins TRBV3-1 (or the pseudogene TRBV3-2) and TRBJ2-3; 8 nucleotides line up with TRBD2. Trimming at V came to 4 bases and at J to 3 bases, leaving 9 bases not matched to a gene. Germline lookup yields CDR1 LGHDT and CDR2 YNNKEL (reference sequence). There are 16 residues in the CDR3. CDR3 amino acids: CASSPRRGGRTDTQYF. The CDR3 nucleotides read TGTGCCAGCAGCCCGAGACGGGGGGGCCGAACAGATACGCAGTATTTT.

This chain joins TRBV7-6 and TRBJ2-3; 12 bases fit TRBD2. With 5 bases clipped from V and 1 base from J, the junction kept 7 bases outside the gene matches. The CDR3 has 17 residues. From germline, CDR1 is SGHVS and CDR2 FNYEAQ. Written as DNA, the CDR3 is TGTGCCAGCAGCGCCCGACTAGCGGGAGTCGGCACAGATACGCAGTATTTT. Its protein is CASSARLAGVGTDTQYF.

The chain couples TRBV18 to TRBJ1-1; D is possibly TRBD1 (5 bases). The V end was cut by 3 bases, the J end by 10 bases, with 12 bases between. CDR3 length: 12 residues. Per the germline V gene, CDR1 is KGHSH and CDR2 is LQKENI. The CDR3 DNA sequence: TGTGCCAGCTCACCCGCGCGGGACTTAGCTTTCTTT. It is translated as CASSPARDLAFF.

This rearrangement joins TRBV29-1 to TRBJ1-2, with a possible D match to TRBD1 (6 bases). Trimming shortened V by 3 bases and J by 8 bases, and 13 bases separated the two germline ends. The germline CDR1 and CDR2 sequences are SQVTM and ANQGSEA. The CDR3 is made up of 12 amino acids. CDR3 nucleotide sequence: TGCAGCGTTGAGGGAGGGGGTTCAGGCTACACCTTC. It yields the protein CSVEGGGSGYTF.

A few counts support this clone. This chain connects TRBV10-3 to TRBJ1-6, with 9 bases identical to TRBD1. Germline loops: CDR1 ENHRY, CDR2 SYGVKD. Unmatched junction bases numbered 10, after V lost 4 bases and J lost 6 bases. The length of the CDR3 is 17 residues. Written as DNA, the CDR3 is TGTGCCATCAGTGGTCAACCGGGACAGGGTCCTAATTCACCCCTCCACTTT. It is translated as CAISGQPGQGPNSPLHF.

The J gene is TRBJ1-4, the V gene TRBV4-2; D gene uncertain. The germline V gene encodes CDR1 LGHNA and CDR2 YNFKEQ. V was shortened by 0 bases and J by 7 bases, with 12 bases between the two germline ends. The CDR3 runs 15 residues. The DNA for the CDR3 is TGTGCCAGCAGCCAAGATCCATGGGCTGGTGAAAAACTGTTTTTT. Encoded protein: CASSQDPWAGEKLFF.

Worth noting for this clone: A junction end diverges from the germline sequence, so it may reflect a read error. The chain couples TRBV15 to TRBJ2-1; D might be TRBD2 (6 bases). Germline V CDR1 and CDR2: LNHNV, YYDKDF (reference sequence). CDR3 size: 13 residues. The CDR3 region is CATSWDSHNEQFF. The CDR3 DNA reads TGTGCCACCAGTTGGGACTCCCACAATGAGCAGTTCTTC.

This chain connects TRBV30 to TRBJ1-3; 8 nucleotides match TRBD1. The CDR3 has 16 amino acids. The junction had 7 bases not matched to a gene; V was cut back by 2 bases and J by 1 base. Germline CDR1 is GTSNPN and CDR2 is SVGIG (reference sequence). The CDR3 protein is CAWSRQGAVSGNTIYF. Here the CDR3 DNA reads TGTGCCTGGAGTCGGCAGGGGGCGGTTTCTGGAAACACCATATATTTT.

V is TRBV3-1 (or the pseudogene TRBV3-2) and J is TRBJ1-2, with no clear D. The germline V gene encodes CDR1 LGHDT and CDR2 YNNKEL (reference sequence). V shed 5 bases and J shed 8 bases, with 15 bases lying between them. The CDR3 has 13 residues. CDR3 DNA sequence: TGTGCCAGCAGCTATCAGGCTACGGGGGGCTACACCTTC. Translated: CASSYQATGGYTF.

CDR3 nucleotides: TGTGCCAGCAGCTTTTCTCGGGACAGTTTCTATGGCTACACCTTC. This sequence encodes CASSFSRDSFYGYTF. The chain has TRBV7-2 and TRBJ1-2, with 7 bases matching TRBD1. V was clipped by 3 bases and J by 4 bases; unmatched bases: 8. This CDR3 contains 15 residues. Per germline, CDR1 SGHTA and CDR2 FQGNSA.

The chain has TRBV4-1 and TRBJ2-7, with D perhaps TRBD2 (6 bases). The CDR3 totals 16 residues. Germline loops: CDR1 MGHRA, CDR2 YSYEKL. Trimming removed 1 base from V and 3 bases from J, with 16 bases in between. The CDR3 region is CASSQVFTGEGYEQYF. The CDR3 bases are TGCGCCAGCAGCCAAGTCTTTACGGGGGAAGGCTACGAGCAGTACTTC.

The chain combines TRBV27 with TRBJ1-5, with 11 bases aligning to TRBD1. V gave up 5 bases and J gave up 1 base; unmatched junction bases: 16. CDR3 length equals 20 residues. Per germline, CDR1 MNHEY and CDR2 SMNVEV (reference sequence). The CDR3 nucleotides are TGTGCCAGCAGTCCATATACCGGACAGGGGGCGAAGGGGAGCAATCAGCCCCAGCATTTT. Encoded protein: CASSPYTGQGAKGSNQPQHF.

V is TRBV9 and J is TRBJ2-2; D unclear. Per germline, CDR1 SGDLS and CDR2 YYNGEE. This CDR3 is built from 16 residues. V dropped 0 bases and J dropped 0 bases, with 9 bases sitting between them. CDR3 residues: CASSVGGATNTGELFF. Here the CDR3 DNA reads TGTGCCAGCAGCGTAGGTGGAGCTACGAACACCGGGGAGCTGTTTTTT.

The chain carries TRBV21-1 and TRBJ2-1; the table's D call, TRBD2, has no DNA check behind it. TRBV21-1 corresponds to a pseudogene. The CDR3 loop spans 15 amino acids. CDR3 sequence reads: CASSNITPSTDEQFF. The CDR3 DNA sequence: TGTGCCAGCAGCAACATCACCCCATCCACGGATGAGCAGTTCTTC.